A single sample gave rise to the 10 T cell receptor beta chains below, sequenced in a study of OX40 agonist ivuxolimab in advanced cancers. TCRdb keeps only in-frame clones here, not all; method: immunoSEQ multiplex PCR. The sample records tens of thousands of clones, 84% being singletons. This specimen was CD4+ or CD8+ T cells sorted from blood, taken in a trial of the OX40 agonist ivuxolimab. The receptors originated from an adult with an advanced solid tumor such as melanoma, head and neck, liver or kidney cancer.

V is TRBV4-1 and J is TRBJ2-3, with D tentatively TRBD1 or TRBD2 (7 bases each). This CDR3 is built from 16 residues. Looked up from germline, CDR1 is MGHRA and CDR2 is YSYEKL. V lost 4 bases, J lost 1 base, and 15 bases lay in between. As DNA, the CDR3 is TGCGCCAGCAGCCCCAGGGGGAGCGGGGGCACAGATACGCAGTATTTT. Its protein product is CASSPRGSGGTDTQYF.

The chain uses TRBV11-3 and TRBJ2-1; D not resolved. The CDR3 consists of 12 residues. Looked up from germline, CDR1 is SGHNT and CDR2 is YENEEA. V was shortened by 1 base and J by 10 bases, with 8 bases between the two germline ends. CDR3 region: CASSLVKWEQFF. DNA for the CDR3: TGTGCCAGCAGCTTAGTTAAATGGGAGCAGTTCTTC.

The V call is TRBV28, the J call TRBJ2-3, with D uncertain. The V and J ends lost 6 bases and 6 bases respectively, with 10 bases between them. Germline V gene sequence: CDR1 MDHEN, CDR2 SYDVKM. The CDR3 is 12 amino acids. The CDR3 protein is CASSLGRDTQYF. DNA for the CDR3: TGTGCCAGCAGCCTCGGTCGGGATACGCAGTATTTT.

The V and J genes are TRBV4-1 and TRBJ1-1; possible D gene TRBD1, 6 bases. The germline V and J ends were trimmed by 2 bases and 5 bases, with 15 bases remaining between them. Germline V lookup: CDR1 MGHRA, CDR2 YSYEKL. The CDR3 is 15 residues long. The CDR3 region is CASSQNTGYATEAFF. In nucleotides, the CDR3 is TGCGCCAGCAGCCAAAACACAGGGTATGCGACTGAAGCTTTCTTT.

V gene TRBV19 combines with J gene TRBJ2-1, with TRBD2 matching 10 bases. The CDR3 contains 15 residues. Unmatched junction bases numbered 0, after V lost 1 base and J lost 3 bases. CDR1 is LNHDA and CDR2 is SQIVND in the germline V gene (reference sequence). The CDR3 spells CASSIGTSGYNEQFF. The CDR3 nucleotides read TGTGCCAGTAGTATAGGGACTAGCGGCTACAATGAGCAGTTCTTC.

CDR3 residues: CASSPPGGRLAVRGQETQYF. Written as DNA, the CDR3 is TGTGCCAGCAGCCCCCCCGGAGGCCGTCTAGCGGTGAGGGGCCAAGAGACCCAGTACTTC. V usage is TRBV7-8 and J usage is TRBJ2-5; TRBD2 matches 7 bases. V shed 5 bases, J shed 1 base, and the junction held 22 bases outside the gene matches. Per the germline V gene, CDR1 is SGHVS and CDR2 is FQNEAQ. This CDR3 contains 20 residues. The full variable domain, in which reference TRBV7-8 and TRBJ2-5 provide the parts outside the CDR3, is GAGVSQSPRYKVAKRGQDVALRCDPISGHVSLFWYQQALGQGPEFLTYFQNEAQLDKSGLPSDRFFAERPEGSVSTLKIQRTQQEDSAVYLCASSPPGGRLAVRGQETQYFGPGTRLLVL.

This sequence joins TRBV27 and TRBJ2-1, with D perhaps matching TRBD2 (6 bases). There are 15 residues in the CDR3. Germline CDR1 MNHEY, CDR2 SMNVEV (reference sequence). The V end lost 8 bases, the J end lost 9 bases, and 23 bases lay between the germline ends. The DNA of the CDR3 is TGTGCCAGCGCCCACAAGGACTACCCCTACGGTGAGCAGTTCTTC. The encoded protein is CASAHKDYPYGEQFF.

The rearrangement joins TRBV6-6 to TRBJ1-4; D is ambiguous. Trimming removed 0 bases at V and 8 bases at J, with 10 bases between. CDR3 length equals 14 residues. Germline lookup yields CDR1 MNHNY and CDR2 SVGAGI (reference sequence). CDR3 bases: TGTGCCAGCAGTTACTCTAGACCCTGGGAAAAACTGTTTTTT. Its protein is CASSYSRPWEKLFF.

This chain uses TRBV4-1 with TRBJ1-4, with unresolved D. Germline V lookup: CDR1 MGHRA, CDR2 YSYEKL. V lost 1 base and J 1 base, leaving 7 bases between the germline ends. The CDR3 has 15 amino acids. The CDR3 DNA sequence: TGCGCCAGCAGCCAAGCAGCGGGAACTAATGAAAAACTGTTTTTT. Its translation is CASSQAAGTNEKLFF.

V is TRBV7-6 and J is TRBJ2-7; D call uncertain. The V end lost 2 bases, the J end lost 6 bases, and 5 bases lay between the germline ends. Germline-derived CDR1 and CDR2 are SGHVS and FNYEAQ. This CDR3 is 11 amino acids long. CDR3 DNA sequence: TGTGCCAGCAGCTTAATATCCGAGCAGTACTTC. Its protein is CASSLISEQYF.